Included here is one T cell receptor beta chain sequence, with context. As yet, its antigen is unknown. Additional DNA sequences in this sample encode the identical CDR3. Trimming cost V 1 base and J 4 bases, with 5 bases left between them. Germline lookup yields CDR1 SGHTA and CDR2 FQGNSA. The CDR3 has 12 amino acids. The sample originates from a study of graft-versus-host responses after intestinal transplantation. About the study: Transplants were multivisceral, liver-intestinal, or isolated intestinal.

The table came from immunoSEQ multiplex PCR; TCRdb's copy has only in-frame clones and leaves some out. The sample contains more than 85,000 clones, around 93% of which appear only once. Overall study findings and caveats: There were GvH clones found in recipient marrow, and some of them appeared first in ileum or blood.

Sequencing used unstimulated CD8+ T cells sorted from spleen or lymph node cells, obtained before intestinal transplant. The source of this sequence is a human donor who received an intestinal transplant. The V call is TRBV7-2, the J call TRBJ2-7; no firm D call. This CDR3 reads CASSLGAYEQYF. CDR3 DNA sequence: TGTGCCAGCAGCTTAGGGGCGTACGAGCAGTACTTC.